The 21 T cell receptor beta chains below all came from one sample that was sequenced in a study of T cell responses to AZD1222 COVID-19 vaccine (dated by TCRdb to the early 2020s). Libraries were made using the immunoSEQ multiplex PCR assay. This is the immuneACCESS table as TCRdb keeps it, with only in-frame sequences that have V and J called. A part of the clones is gone; compared with another copy, unresolved V genes explain less than half, and the rest is unexplained. A total of about 90,000 clones appear in this sample, about 85% of them only once. About 4.6% of the sample rests with the top ten. According to the study, the label for this sample's time point signals: about 28 days (+/-7) after the second vaccine dose. Sequencing was performed on peripheral blood, taken 28 days after the second AZD1222 dose. The receptors here all came from an adult who received the AZD1222 COVID-19 vaccine.

V is TRBV15 and J is TRBJ1-1, with D maybe TRBD1 (6 bases). The V gene's germline CDR1 is LNHNV and CDR2 YYDKDF (reference sequence). The CDR3 consists of 15 residues. Trimming left V 7 bases short and J 1 base short, with 16 bases between. The CDR3 region has the DNA TGTGCCACCACCCAAGTGGGAGGGGGGAACACTGAAGCTTTCTTT. Encoded protein: CATTQVGGGNTEAFF.

This clone was picked up one time. CDR3 loop: CASSQGLSWSAKTSYEQYF. For the CDR3, the DNA is TGTGCCAGCAGCCAAGGTCTTTCTTGGAGCGCGAAGACCTCCTACGAGCAGTACTTC. This chain joins TRBV14 and TRBJ2-7, with unresolved D. V lost 1 base to trimming and J lost 0 bases, with 22 bases between them. Looked up from germline, CDR1 is SGHDN and CDR2 is FVKESK. CDR3 size: 19 residues.

With regard to this clone: Other DNA sequences within the sample encode an identical CDR3. The chain combines TRBV4-1 with TRBJ1-1; D possibly corresponds to TRBD1 (5 bases). V was clipped by 0 bases and J by 0 bases, with 14 bases between them. The CDR3 length is 17 residues. CDR1 and CDR2 from the germline V gene are MGHRA and YSYEKL. This chain's CDR3 is CASSQDGKGRMNTEAFF. The CDR3 DNA follows: TGCGCCAGCAGCCAAGATGGAAAGGGGCGGATGAACACTGAAGCTTTCTTT.

CDR3 sequence reads: CASSQAGGDYNEQFF. DNA for the CDR3: TGTGCCAGCAGCCAAGCGGGAGGGGACTACAATGAGCAGTTCTTC. The rearrangement uses TRBV7-3 and TRBJ2-1, with TRBD2 matching 10 bases. The CDR3 sequence is 15 residues long. Trimming took 5 bases from V and 3 from J; bases not matched to a gene: 4. Germline lookup yields CDR1 SGHTA and CDR2 FQGTGA. Based on the CDR3 plus reference TRBV7-3 and TRBJ2-1, the full variable domain is GAGVSQTPSNKVTEKGKYVELRCDPISGHTALYWYRQSLGQGPEFLIYFQGTGAADDSGLPNDRFFAVRPEGSVSTLKIQRTERGDSAVYLCASSQAGGDYNEQFFGPGTRLTVL.

The CDR3 DNA is TGTGCCACCAGCAGCACGAGGGGAACTGGGGCCAACGTCCTGACTTTC. This translates into CATSSTRGTGANVLTF. The rearrangement joins TRBV15 to TRBJ2-6; D could derive from TRBD1 or TRBD2 (5 bases each). Trimming cost V 3 bases and J 2 bases, with 11 bases left between them. Germline lookup yields CDR1 LNHNV and CDR2 YYDKDF (reference sequence). CDR3 size: 16 residues.

The chain combines TRBV27 with TRBJ2-1, with D tentatively TRBD2 (5 bases). CDR1 MNHEY and CDR2 SMNVEV come from the germline V gene (reference sequence). The CDR3 has 13 residues. V shed 7 bases and J shed 4 bases, with 11 bases lying between them. In DNA form, the CDR3 reads TGTGCCAGCAAGAGCGGAGCTTACAATGAGCAGTTCTTC. It translates to CASKSGAYNEQFF.

A few counts support this clone. The rearrangement uses TRBV5-1 and TRBJ2-1; D assignment may be TRBD1 or TRBD2 (6 bases each). Germline V CDR1 and CDR2: SGHRS, YFSETQ. The germline V and J ends were trimmed by 2 bases and 9 bases, with 24 bases remaining between them. This CDR3 is 17 amino acids long. In DNA, the CDR3 is TGCGCCAGCAGCTTTGGAATTTTTGGGACTGGGACAATTGAGCAGTTCTTC. This translates into CASSFGIFGTGTIEQFF. Supplemented by reference TRBV5-1 and TRBJ2-1, the full variable domain reads KAGVTQTPRYLIKTRGQQVTLSCSPISGHRSVSWYQQTPGQGLQFLFEYFSETQRNKGNFPGRFSGRQFSNSRSEMNVSTLELGDSALYLCASSFGIFGTGTIEQFFGPGTRLTVL.

The gene calls are TRBV24-1 and TRBJ2-7; D is possibly TRBD1 or TRBD2 (5 bases each). Germline V gene data show CDR1 as KGHDR and CDR2 as SFDVKD. V was trimmed by 4 bases and J by 6 bases, leaving 15 bases between them. CDR3 length: 14 residues. The CDR3 DNA reads TGTGCCACCAGTGAGTCCGGGACCGTCTCCGAGCAGTACTTC. Translated, it gives CATSESGTVSEQYF.

V and J are TRBV11-2 and TRBJ2-7, with D uncertain. Germline loops: CDR1 SGHAT, CDR2 FQNNGV. The V gene lost 1 base and the J gene lost 6 bases, with 16 bases spanning the gap. The CDR3 loop spans 15 amino acids. CDR3 residues: CASSLVLDQVGEQYF. CDR3 sequence (DNA): TGTGCCAGCAGCTTAGTCCTAGATCAGGTTGGCGAGCAGTACTTC. The variable domain in full, with the rest retrieved from reference TRBV11-2 and TRBJ2-7, is EAGVAQSPRYKIIEKRQSVAFWCNPISGHATLYWYQQILGQGPKLLIQFQNNGVVDDSQLPKDRFSAERLKGVDSTLKIQPAKLEDSAVYLCASSLVLDQVGEQYFGPGTRLTVT.

The rearrangement joins TRBV10-2 to TRBJ2-7, with D perhaps matching TRBD1 (7 bases). V was trimmed by 7 bases and J by 0 bases, leaving 16 bases between them. The germline gives CDR1 WSHSY, CDR2 SAAADI. CDR3 size: 15 residues. The CDR3 region is CASMEGAMSSYEQYF. Written as DNA, the CDR3 is TGCGCCAGCATGGAGGGGGCAATGAGCTCCTACGAGCAGTACTTC.

The chain carries TRBV2 and TRBJ2-7; no clear D gene. Trimming took 7 bases from V and 0 from J, leaving 7 bases between them. Germline values: CDR1 SNHLY, CDR2 FYNNEI. This CDR3 spans 12 amino acids. DNA of the CDR3: TGTGCCAGCATGGGTCCCTCCTACGAGCAGTACTTC. Amino acids: CASMGPSYEQYF.

The rearrangement uses TRBV5-1 and TRBJ2-4, with TRBD1 matching 9 bases. CDR1 is SGHRS, CDR2 YFSETQ, per germline. The CDR3 is 13 residues long. The ends lost 5 bases at V and 8 bases at J; junction bases unmatched: 5. The CDR3 sequence: CASSRDRADIQYF. The CDR3 nucleotides are TGCGCCAGCAGTCGGGACAGGGCCGACATTCAGTACTTC.

A word on this clone: An end of the junction does not agree with germline; a read error may underlie this. The chain couples TRBV6-2 or TRBV6-3 to TRBJ2-4, with D possibly TRBD2 on 5 matching bases. Germline V gene lookup returns CDR1 MNHEY and CDR2 SVGEGT. The CDR3 contains 16 residues. CDR3 nucleotides: TGTGCCAGCAGTGACTCCGGACTTTTAGCCAAAAACATTCAGTACTTC. This translates into CASSDSGLLAKNIQYF.

The chain combines TRBV7-8 with TRBJ2-7; D possibly corresponds to TRBD2 (6 bases). The CDR3 has 15 residues. The V end was cut by 5 bases, the J end by 4 bases, with 18 bases between. Germline CDR1 reads SGHVS; CDR2 reads FQNEAQ. The CDR3 DNA sequence: TGTGCCAGCAGCCTTAGGAGGGTCGGTAGGTACGAGCAGTACTTC. Protein sequence: CASSLRRVGRYEQYF.

The rearrangement joins TRBV6-2 or TRBV6-3 to TRBJ1-3; possibly TRBD1 for D (5 bases). Germline-derived CDR1 and CDR2 are MNHEY and SVGEGT. The length of the CDR3 is 15 residues. V lost 6 bases to trimming and J lost 4 bases, with 16 bases between them. The DNA of the CDR3 is TGTGCCAGCAGCCGAGGACACCGCCTAGGAAACACCATATATTTT. This gives the protein CASSRGHRLGNTIYF.

V gene TRBV4-1 combines with J gene TRBJ1-6; D unclear. This CDR3 contains 15 residues. Per germline, CDR1 MGHRA and CDR2 YSYEKL. V was shortened by 0 bases and J by 8 bases, with 11 bases between the two germline ends. The CDR3 nucleotides are TGCGCCAGCAGCCAAGATCCCGTGGCTTATTCACCCCTCCACTTT. Translating gives CASSQDPVAYSPLHF.

This clone is a singleton in its sample. This chain uses TRBV5-5 with TRBJ2-3; D gene ambiguous. The CDR3 length is 13 residues. V was pared by 0 bases and J by 1 base, with 3 bases between. Germline V gene sequence: CDR1 SGHKS, CDR2 YYEKEE (reference sequence). In DNA form, the CDR3 reads TGTGCCAGCAGCTTGGCTCGCACAGATACGCAGTATTTT. This encodes CASSLARTDTQYF.

The CDR3 spells CATSASGIEETQYF. Written as DNA, the CDR3 is TGTGCCACCAGTGCATCGGGGATCGAAGAGACCCAGTACTTC. The chain carries TRBV24-1 and TRBJ2-5; D may be TRBD2 (5 bases). Trimming pared 5 bases from V and 3 bases from J, leaving 12 bases between. Germline V gene sequence: CDR1 KGHDR, CDR2 SFDVKD. The CDR3 contains 14 residues.

The chain uses TRBV2 and TRBJ1-3; D gene unclear. Between the trimmed V and J ends, which lost 7 bases and 3 bases, there was a span of 13 bases. This CDR3 has 14 residues. Germline CDR1 SNHLY, CDR2 FYNNEI. CDR3 in DNA: TGTGCCAGCACCAGAGACGGATTTGGAAACACCATATATTTT. Translating it yields CASTRDGFGNTIYF.

The rearrangement joins TRBV4-1 to TRBJ1-5; TRBD1 matches 10 bases. The CDR3 spans 19 residues. Trimming cost V 1 base and J 6 bases; bases outside gene matches: 15. Germline V lookup: CDR1 MGHRA, CDR2 YSYEKL. In nucleotides, the CDR3 is TGCGCCAGCAGCCAAGTTGGGACAGGGGTTAAAGGGGGACTTCAGCCCCAGCATTTT. It encodes CASSQVGTGVKGGLQPQHF.

The chain has TRBV7-2 and TRBJ2-1, with TRBD2 identical over 10 bases. CDR3 size: 15 residues. J gave up 4 bases and V 5 bases, and 5 bases lay outside the gene matches. The germline V gene encodes CDR1 SGHTA and CDR2 FQGNSA. The CDR3 bases are TGTGCCAGCAGCCGTAGCGGGGGGCTTTACAATGAGCAGTTCTTC. Translated, it gives CASSRSGGLYNEQFF.